A selection of T cell receptor beta chains follows, all from one sample in a study of blood T cell repertoires in COVID-19. Libraries were prepared by immunoSEQ multiplex PCR; TCRdb keeps only in-frame clonotypes and omits some of them. Here the sample spans fewer than 80,000 clones, roughly 89% being singletons. Sequenced: peripheral blood. The origin of the receptors is a man aged 25-45 years with acute or convalescent COVID-19. Each CDR3 is given with its conserved first and last residue. The order of the fields is V gene, clone size, J gene, D gene, CDR3 DNA, CDR3 protein. The D gene is left open where the match is weak. Rows give clone size only sometimes, using once, few, many, or a class for an expanded clone.

TRBV29-1	-	TRBJ2-5	-	TGCAGCGTCGATGGGGCGGAACAGGGAGAGACCCAGTACTTC	CSVDGAEQGETQYF
TRBV12-5	-	TRBJ2-1	-	TGTGCTAGTGGTTTAGCGGTCCTTGGGAATGAGCAGTTCTTC	CASGLAVLGNEQFF
TRBV30	-	TRBJ2-2	TRBD1	TGTGCCATTTCCACACCGGGACAGGGTTTGTCCGGGGAGCTGTTTTTT	CAISTPGQGLSGELFF
TRBV28	-	TRBJ2-1	-	TGTGCCAGCAGCCGGACTCGCTCCTACAATGAGCAGTTCTTC	CASSRTRSYNEQFF
TRBV18	-	TRBJ2-1	-	TGTGCCAGCTCTCCAGACAGGCAGTCCTACAATGAGCAGTTCTTC	CASSPDRQSYNEQFF
TRBV6-1	-	TRBJ2-1	TRBD2	TGTGCCAGCAGTGAAGTGGGACTAGGATACAATGAGCAGTTCTTC	CASSEVGLGYNEQFF
TRBV4-3	-	TRBJ1-2	-	TGCGCCAGCAGCCAAGATTTGGGCAGAGTCTATGGCTACACCTTC	CASSQDLGRVYGYTF
TRBV30	-	TRBJ1-2	-	TGTGCCTGGAGTCCCCTAATGGAGGGCTACACCTTC	CAWSPLMEGYTF
TRBV6-5	-	TRBJ2-2	TRBD2	TGTGCCAGCAGTTACTGGGAGGGCCAAACCGGGGAGCTGTTTTTT	CASSYWEGQTGELFF
TRBV10-3	-	TRBJ2-6	TRBD1	TGTGCCATCAGTGACGACCAGAGAAGGGGGCGTGGGGCCAACGTCCTGACTTTC	CAISDDQRRGRGANVLTF
TRBV3-1/TRBV3-2	-	TRBJ2-2	-	TGTGCCAGCAGTTCGGGACTCAGGACGAACACCGGGGAGCTGTTTTTT	CASSSGLRTNTGELFF
TRBV3-1/TRBV3-2	-	TRBJ2-3	-	TGTGCCAGCAGCTCTCGACTAGCAGATACGCAGTATTTT	CASSSRLADTQYF
TRBV29-1	-	TRBJ1-1	-	TGCAGCGTTGGTCGGGGTCGAGGCACTGAAGCTTTCTTT	CSVGRGRGTEAFF
TRBV19	once	TRBJ1-1	TRBD1	TGTGCCAGTAGCCCGACAGGGGCGAACACTGAAGCTTTCTTT	CASSPTGANTEAFF
TRBV3-1/TRBV3-2	-	TRBJ2-1	TRBD2	TGTGCCAGCAGCCTCCTCCCACTAGCGGGAGATAGGGTAGGCAATGAGCAGTTCTTC	CASSLLPLAGDRVGNEQFF
TRBV14	-	TRBJ1-1	-	TGTGCCAGCAGCCGACAGTGGAACACTGAAGCTTTCTTT	CASSRQWNTEAFF
TRBV7-2	-	TRBJ2-3	-	TGTGCCAGCAGCTTAAGCCGATTGGATACGCAGTATTTT	CASSLSRLDTQYF
TRBV6-1	-	TRBJ1-3	-	TGTGCCAGCAGTGAAGCGGCGGCTAACTCTGGAAACACCATATATTTT	CASSEAAANSGNTIYF
TRBV10-3	-	TRBJ1-5	TRBD1	TGTGCCATCAGTGAGTCTGGACAGGCAAATCAGCCCCAGCATTTT	CAISESGQANQPQHF
TRBV6-2/TRBV6-3	-	TRBJ2-7	TRBD2	TGTGCCAGCAGTTACTCGATCAACGGACTAGCCTACGAGCAGTACTTC	CASSYSINGLAYEQYF
TRBV12-5	-	TRBJ2-1	-	TGTGCTAGTGGTTTGGGGAGCGGGACATACAATGAGCAGTTCTTC	CASGLGSGTYNEQFF
TRBV29-1	-	TRBJ2-7	TRBD1	TGCAGCGTAAACGGGCAGGGGGCGCGGGAGCAGTACTTC	CSVNGQGAREQYF
TRBV27	-	TRBJ2-3	-	TGTGCCAGCAGTTTATCGAGGCTAGCTCATAGCACAGATACGCAGTATTTT	CASSLSRLAHSTDTQYF
TRBV9	-	TRBJ2-6	-	TGTGCCAGCAGCACGGGTGGCCCCTCTGGGGCCAACGTCCTGACTTTC	CASSTGGPSGANVLTF
TRBV4-3	-	TRBJ1-3	TRBD1	TGCGCCAGCACTCCGGACAGGGTGGCTGGAAACACCATATATTTT	CASTPDRVAGNTIYF
TRBV4-2	-	TRBJ1-2	-	TGTGCCAGCAGCCCATCCAGAGGTCCGGCTTACTATGGCTACACCTTC	CASSPSRGPAYYGYTF
TRBV6-1	-	TRBJ2-6	TRBD1	TGTGCCAGCAGTGAACAGGGGGCCCGTGGGGCCAACGTCCTGACTTTC	CASSEQGARGANVLTF
TRBV24-1	-	TRBJ2-5	TRBD1	TGTGCCACCAGTGAAGGGACAGCCCAAGAGACCCAGTACTTC	CATSEGTAQETQYF
TRBV5-1	-	TRBJ1-6	-	TGCGCCAGCAGCTTGGGGGACATGTATAATTCACCCCTCCACTTT	CASSLGDMYNSPLHF
TRBV3-1/TRBV3-2	-	TRBJ1-3	TRBD1	TGTGCCAGCAGCCAACTTCAGGGGGCAGCTGGAAACACCATATATTTT	CASSQLQGAAGNTIYF
TRBV11-2	-	TRBJ1-6	TRBD1	TGTGCCAGCAGCTTAAGGGGGCCGGCCCTTAATTCACCCCTCCACTTT	CASSLRGPALNSPLHF
TRBV6-5	-	TRBJ1-1	-	TGTGCCAGCAGCCCCCTTCGGGGGACTGAAGCTTTCTTT	CASSPLRGTEAFF
TRBV5-1	once	TRBJ2-7	TRBD1	TGCGCCAGCTATGATCAGGGGGCCTACGAGCAGTACTTC	CASYDQGAYEQYF
TRBV6-5	-	TRBJ1-5	-	TGTGCCAGCAGAAGAGGTGGAAGCAATCAGCCCCAGCATTTT	CASRRGGSNQPQHF
TRBV6-5	-	TRBJ1-6	TRBD1	TGTGCCAGCAGTTACTTGGAGACAGGGCAAAATTCACCCCTCCACTTT	CASSYLETGQNSPLHF
TRBV5-1	-	TRBJ1-1	TRBD1	TGCGCCAGCAGCTTGGAACAGGGGTTGACTGAAGCTTTCTTT	CASSLEQGLTEAFF
TRBV7-6	-	TRBJ1-1	-	TGTGCCAGCAGCTGGGGGGGGCAGAACACTGAAGCTTTCTTT	CASSWGGQNTEAFF
TRBV2	-	TRBJ2-1	-	TGTGCCAGCAGGGAGGTATATGACGGTGAGCAGTTCTTC	CASREVYDGEQFF
TRBV6-1	-	TRBJ1-3	TRBD1	TGTGCCAGCAGTGAATCCCCAGGGGGGATTTCTGGAAACACCATATATTTT	CASSESPGGISGNTIYF
TRBV5-1	-	TRBJ2-1	TRBD1	TGCGCCAGCAAGGTACAGGGGGCGAATGAGCAGTTCTTC	CASKVQGANEQFF
TRBV7-2	-	TRBJ1-4	-	TGTGCCAGCAGCTTAGTACAGAATGAAAAACTGTTTTTT	CASSLVQNEKLFF
TRBV5-6	-	TRBJ1-2	-	TGTGCCAGCAGCTTGGGGCTGATCAGGAACTATGGCTACACCTTC	CASSLGLIRNYGYTF
TRBV15	-	TRBJ2-7	TRBD1	TGTGCCACCAGCAGAGGTTACCCCCGGGACAGCTCCTACGAGCAGTACTTC	CATSRGYPRDSSYEQYF
TRBV3-1/TRBV3-2	-	TRBJ1-1	-	TGTGCCAGCAGCCCCCAGGCGTGGATGAACACTGAAGCTTTCTTT	CASSPQAWMNTEAFF
TRBV11-3	-	TRBJ2-7	-	TGTGCCAGCAGCTTAAACAGTATGTCCTACGAGCAGTACTTC	CASSLNSMSYEQYF
TRBV6-5	once	TRBJ1-5	TRBD1	TGTGCCAGCAGACCGGACAGGGTCAATCAGCCCCAGCATTTT	CASRPDRVNQPQHF
TRBV7-2	-	TRBJ2-1	TRBD2	TGTGCCAGCAGCCCCGGGACTAGCGGGATCAATGAGCAGTTCTTC	CASSPGTSGINEQFF
TRBV2	-	TRBJ1-4	TRBD1	TGTGCCAGCAGTAAAATGGACAGGGGGGAAAAACTGTTTTTT	CASSKMDRGEKLFF
TRBV30	-	TRBJ1-1	-	TGTGCCTGGACCCCCCTCCCGAACACTGAAGCTTTCTTT	CAWTPLPNTEAFF
TRBV27	-	TRBJ1-1	-	TGTGCCAGCAGTTTACGACGGGAGAACACTGAAGCTTTCTTT	CASSLRRENTEAFF
TRBV25-1	once	TRBJ2-1	TRBD1	TGTGCCAGCAGTGGGACAGGGGGCACGAATGAGCAGTTCTTC	CASSGTGGTNEQFF
TRBV5-1	-	TRBJ1-6	TRBD1	TGCGCCAGCAGCTTGCAATCAGGGGGCGATTCACCCCTCCACTTT	CASSLQSGGDSPLHF
TRBV5-6	-	TRBJ2-1	-	TGTGCCAGCAGCCAACTATCAGCACCCTACAATGAGCAGTTCTTC	CASSQLSAPYNEQFF
TRBV7-2	-	TRBJ1-5	-	TGTGCCAGCAGCTTAGAAATTTGGCAGGGCAATCAGCCCCAGCATTTT	CASSLEIWQGNQPQHF
TRBV5-4	-	TRBJ2-3	TRBD2	TGTGCCAGCAGCCCCGACAGCGGGGGTAACACAGATACGCAGTATTTT	CASSPDSGGNTDTQYF
TRBV7-9	-	TRBJ1-4	TRBD1	TGTGCCAGCAGCCGGGGACAGGGTGAAAAACTGTTTTTT	CASSRGQGEKLFF